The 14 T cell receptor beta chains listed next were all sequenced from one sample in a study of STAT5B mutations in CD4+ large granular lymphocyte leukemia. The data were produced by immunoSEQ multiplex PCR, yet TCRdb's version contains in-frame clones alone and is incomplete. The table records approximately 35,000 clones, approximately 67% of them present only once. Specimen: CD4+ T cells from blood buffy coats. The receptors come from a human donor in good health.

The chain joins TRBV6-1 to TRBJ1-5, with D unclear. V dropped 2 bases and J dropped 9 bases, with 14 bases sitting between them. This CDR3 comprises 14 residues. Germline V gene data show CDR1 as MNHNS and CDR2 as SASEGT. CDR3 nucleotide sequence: TGTGCCAGCAGTGAACGCGGCCGCGATGGGCCCCAGCATTTT. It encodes CASSERGRDGPQHF.

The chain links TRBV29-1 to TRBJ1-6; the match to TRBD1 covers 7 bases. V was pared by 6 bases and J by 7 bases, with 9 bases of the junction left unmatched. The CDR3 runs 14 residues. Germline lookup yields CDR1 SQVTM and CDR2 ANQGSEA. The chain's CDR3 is CSVTTGDGNSPLHF. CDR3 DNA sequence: TGCAGCGTCACAACAGGGGATGGAAATTCACCCCTCCACTTT.

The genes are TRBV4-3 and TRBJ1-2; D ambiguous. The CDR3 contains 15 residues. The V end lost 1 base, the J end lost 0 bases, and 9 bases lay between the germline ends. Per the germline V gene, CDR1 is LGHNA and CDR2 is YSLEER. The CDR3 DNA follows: TGCGCCAGCAGCCAAGTAAGCCCGGCTAACTATGGCTACACCTTC. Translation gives CASSQVSPANYGYTF.

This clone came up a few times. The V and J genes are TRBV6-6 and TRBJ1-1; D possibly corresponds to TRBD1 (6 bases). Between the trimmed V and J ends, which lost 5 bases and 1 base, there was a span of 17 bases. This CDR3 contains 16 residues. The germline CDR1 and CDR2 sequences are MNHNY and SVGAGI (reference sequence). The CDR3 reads CASSPIPTGKNTEAFF. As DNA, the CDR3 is TGTGCCAGCAGTCCCATCCCGACAGGCAAGAACACTGAAGCTTTCTTT.

The CDR3, as DNA: TGTGCCAGCAGGCGGAACACTGAAGCTTTCTTT. This translates into CASRRNTEAFF. J is TRBJ1-1 and V is TRBV2; no definite D call. The CDR3 runs to 11 residues. The V and J ends lost 6 bases and 1 base respectively, with 3 bases between them. The germline CDR1 and CDR2 sequences are SNHLY and FYNNEI.

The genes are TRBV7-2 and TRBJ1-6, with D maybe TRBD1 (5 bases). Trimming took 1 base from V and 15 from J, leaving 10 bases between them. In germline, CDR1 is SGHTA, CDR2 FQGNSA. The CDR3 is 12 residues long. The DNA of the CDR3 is TGTGCCAGCAGCTTAGATGGGGACCGCCTCCACTTT. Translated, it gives CASSLDGDRLHF.

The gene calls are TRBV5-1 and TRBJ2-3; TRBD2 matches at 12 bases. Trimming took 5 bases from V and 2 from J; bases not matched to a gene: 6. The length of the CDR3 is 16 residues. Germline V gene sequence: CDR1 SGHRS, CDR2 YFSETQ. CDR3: CASRDGTSGFTDTQYF. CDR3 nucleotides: TGCGCCAGCAGGGACGGGACTAGCGGGTTCACAGATACGCAGTATTTT.

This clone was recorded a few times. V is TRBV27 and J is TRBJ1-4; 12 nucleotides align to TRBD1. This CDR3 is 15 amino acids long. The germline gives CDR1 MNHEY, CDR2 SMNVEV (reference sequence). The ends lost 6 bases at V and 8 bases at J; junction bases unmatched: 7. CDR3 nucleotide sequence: TGTGCCAGCAGGAGTGGGACAGGGGGCCGAGAAAAACTGTTTTTT. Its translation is CASRSGTGGREKLFF.

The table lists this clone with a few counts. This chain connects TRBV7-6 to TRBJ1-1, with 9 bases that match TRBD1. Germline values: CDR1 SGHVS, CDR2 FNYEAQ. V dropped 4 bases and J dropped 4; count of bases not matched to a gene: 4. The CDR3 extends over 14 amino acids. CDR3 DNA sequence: TGTGCCAGCAGCTCTGTGGACAGGGGCACTGAAGCTTTCTTT. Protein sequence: CASSSVDRGTEAFF.

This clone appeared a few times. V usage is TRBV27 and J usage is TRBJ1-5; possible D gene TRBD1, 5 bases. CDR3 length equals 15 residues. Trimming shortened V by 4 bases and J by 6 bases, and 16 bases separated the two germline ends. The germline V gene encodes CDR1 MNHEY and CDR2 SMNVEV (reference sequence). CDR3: CASSSGRGWIQPQHF. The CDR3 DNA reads TGTGCCAGCAGTTCTGGAAGGGGTTGGATTCAGCCCCAGCATTTT.

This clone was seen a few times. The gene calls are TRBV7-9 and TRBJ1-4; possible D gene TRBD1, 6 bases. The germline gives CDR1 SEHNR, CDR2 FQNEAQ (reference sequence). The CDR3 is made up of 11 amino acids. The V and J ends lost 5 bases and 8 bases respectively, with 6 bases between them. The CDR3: CASSTGEKLFF. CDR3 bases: TGTGCCAGCAGCACAGGGGAAAAACTGTTTTTT.

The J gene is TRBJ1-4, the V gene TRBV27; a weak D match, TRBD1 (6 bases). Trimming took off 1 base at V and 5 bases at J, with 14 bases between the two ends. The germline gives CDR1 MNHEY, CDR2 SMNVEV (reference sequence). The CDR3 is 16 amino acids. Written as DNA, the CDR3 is TGTGCCAGCAGTTTATACGGAGGACAGTTAAATGAAAAACTGTTTTTT. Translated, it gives CASSLYGGQLNEKLFF.

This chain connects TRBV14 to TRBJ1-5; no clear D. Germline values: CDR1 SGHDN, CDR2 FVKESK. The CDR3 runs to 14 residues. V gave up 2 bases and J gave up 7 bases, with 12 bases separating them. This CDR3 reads CASSQRGMGQPQHF. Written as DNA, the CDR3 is TGTGCCAGCAGCCAACGAGGGATGGGGCAGCCCCAGCATTTT.

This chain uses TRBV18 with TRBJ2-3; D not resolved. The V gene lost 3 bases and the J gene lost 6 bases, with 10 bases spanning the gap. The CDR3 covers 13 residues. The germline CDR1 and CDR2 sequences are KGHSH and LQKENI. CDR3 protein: CASSPLSRDTQYF. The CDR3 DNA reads TGTGCCAGCTCACCCCTCTCCCGGGATACGCAGTATTTT.